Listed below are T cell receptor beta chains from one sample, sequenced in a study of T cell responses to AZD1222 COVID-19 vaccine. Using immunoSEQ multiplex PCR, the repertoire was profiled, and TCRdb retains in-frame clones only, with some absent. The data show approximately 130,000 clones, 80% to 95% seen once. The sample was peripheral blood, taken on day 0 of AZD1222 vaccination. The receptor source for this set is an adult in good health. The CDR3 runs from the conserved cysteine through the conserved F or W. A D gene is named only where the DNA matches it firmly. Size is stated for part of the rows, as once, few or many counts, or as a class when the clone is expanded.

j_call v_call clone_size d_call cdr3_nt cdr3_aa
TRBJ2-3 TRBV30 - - TGTGCCTGGTGTCATAGCACAGATACGCAGTATTTT CAWCHSTDTQYF
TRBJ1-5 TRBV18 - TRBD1 TGTGCCAGCTCACCTGGCAGGGGGCAGGGTCAGCCCCAGCATTTT CASSPGRGQGQPQHF
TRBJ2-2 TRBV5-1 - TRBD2 TGCGCCAGCAGCCCCCGGGTAGCGGGGAACACCGGGGAGCTGTTTTTT CASSPRVAGNTGELFF
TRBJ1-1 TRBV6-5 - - TGTGCCAGCAGTAGGACCCCGGACACTGAAGCTTTCTTT CASSRTPDTEAFF
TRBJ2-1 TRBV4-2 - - TGTGCCAGCAGCCAAGGACGTCAGGAGAATGAGCAGTTCTTC CASSQGRQENEQFF
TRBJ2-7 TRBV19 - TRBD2 TGTGCCAGTAGCATCGGAGGGAGGGCTCCCCTCGAGCAGTACTTC CASSIGGRAPLEQYF
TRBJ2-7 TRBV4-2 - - TGTGCCAGCAGCCAGGGACTCTTCTACGAGCAGTACTTC CASSQGLFYEQYF
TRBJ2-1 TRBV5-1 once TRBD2 TGCGCCAGCAGCTTGGCTAGCGGAGGCATCAATGAGCAGTTCTTC CASSLASGGINEQFF
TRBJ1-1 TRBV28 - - TGTGCCAGCAGTTCTCTCGGAGATACCATGAACACTGAAGCTTTCTTT CASSSLGDTMNTEAFF
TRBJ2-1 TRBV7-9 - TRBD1 TGTGCCAGCAGCCAGACAGGGTCCGGATACAATGAGCAGTTCTTC CASSQTGSGYNEQFF
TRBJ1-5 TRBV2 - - TGTGCCAGCAGTGGACAGAGTGTTAATCAGCCCCAGCATTTT CASSGQSVNQPQHF
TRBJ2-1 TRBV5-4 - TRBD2 TGTGCCAGCAGCGCACGACTAGCGGGAGGGCCCACGGGCGAGCAGTTCTTC CASSARLAGGPTGEQFF
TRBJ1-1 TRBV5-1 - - TGCGCCAGCAGCTTGGCCTTGGGCAGGGATCATACTGAAGCTTTCTTT CASSLALGRDHTEAFF
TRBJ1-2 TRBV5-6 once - TGTGCCAGCAGCGGGGGACCGTATGGCTACACCTTC CASSGGPYGYTF
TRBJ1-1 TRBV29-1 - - TGCAGCGTTGACAGTACTGAAGCTTTCTTT CSVDSTEAFF
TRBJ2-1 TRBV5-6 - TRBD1 TGTGCCAGCAGCAGGGGACAGGGGAGCTCCTACAATGAGCAGTTCTTC CASSRGQGSSYNEQFF
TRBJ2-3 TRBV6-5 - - TGTGCCAGCAGAGCAGCCGCAGTCGCGCAGTATTTT CASRAAAVAQYF
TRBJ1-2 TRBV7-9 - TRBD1 TGTGCCAGCAGCTTGGACAGGGGGCAGTTTGGCTACACCTTC CASSLDRGQFGYTF
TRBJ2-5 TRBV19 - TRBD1 TGTGCCAGTAGCCCGGGACAGGGGTTTATAGAGACCCAGTACTTC CASSPGQGFIETQYF
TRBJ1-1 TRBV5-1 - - TGCGCCAGCAGCTTGGCCCAGGGCCAGGACACTGAAGCTTTCTTT CASSLAQGQDTEAFF
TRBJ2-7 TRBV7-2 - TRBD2 TGTGCCAGCAGCTGGACTAGCTTCTACGAGCAGTACTTC CASSWTSFYEQYF
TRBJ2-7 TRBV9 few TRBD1 TGTGCCAGCAGCCTGGACAGGGTGACTTCCTACGAGCAGTACTTC CASSLDRVTSYEQYF
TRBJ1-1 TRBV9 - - TGTGCCAGCAGCGTAGCTCAAGGAACTGAAGCTTTCTTT CASSVAQGTEAFF
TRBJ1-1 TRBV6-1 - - TGTGCCAGCAGACTTAGACCAAGCGGGACTGAAGCTTTCTTT CASRLRPSGTEAFF
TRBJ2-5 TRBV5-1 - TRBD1 TGCGCCAGCAACTTCGGGACAGGGGTCCAAGAGACCCAGTACTTC CASNFGTGVQETQYF
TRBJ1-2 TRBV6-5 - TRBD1 TGTGCCAGCGGATCTTCAGGGGGCATAAGCTATGGCTACACCTTC CASGSSGGISYGYTF
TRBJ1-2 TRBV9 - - TGTGCCAGCAGCCCAGAAGGGACCCACTATGGCTACACCTTC CASSPEGTHYGYTF